This TCR beta chain is from a study of blood T cell repertoires in COVID-19. Germline CDR1 is SGHAT and CDR2 is FQNNGV. V gave up 1 base and J gave up 5 bases; unmatched junction bases: 3. This CDR3 is 15 amino acids long. Those designated as exposed participants met a COVID-19 case within 2 weeks before study entry. How the authors handled the data: The assay estimated nucleated cells by amplifying reference gene primers. Sequencing was performed with immunoSEQ multiplex PCR; in TCRdb, only in-frame clones are kept and a portion is missing. Clone size and V and J calls were adopted from that table, with D and trimming inferred from the DNA. The sample lists about 190,000 clones, over 80% occurring once.

The chain recombines TRBV11-2 with TRBJ2-5, with TRBD1 identical over 11 bases. The receptor was isolated from a woman aged 25 to 45 who had been exposed to COVID-19. The sample taken for sequencing was PBMCs or T cells enriched from blood (not recorded which). The CDR3 loop is CASSLGTGGRETQYF. The CDR3 coding sequence is TGTGCCAGCAGCTTAGGGACAGGGGGCAGGGAGACCCAGTACTTC.